This TCR beta chain is from a study of T cell responses to AZD1222 COVID-19 vaccine (dated by TCRdb to about 2021). About the study as a whole: TCR sequencing was performed for about 250 trial participants, of whom 200 to 220 were given two doses of AZD1222 and around 25 were given two doses of MenACWY control vaccine. Trial participants were enrolled into age subgroups of 18-55, 56-69 and 70-plus years, which contained around 150, 29 and 61 TCR-sequenced participants, respectively.

The label giving this sample's time point can be read as: about 28 days (+/-7) after the second vaccine dose. Because spike-specific TCR depth and breadth did not differ between the two schedules, AZD1222 recipients who got a second dose at roughly 4 weeks were pooled with those who got a second dose at roughly 12 weeks. Vaccinee samples were obtained from the UK trials COV001 and COV002, which included a single-blind randomized controlled phase 2/3 trial of AZD1222 (ChAdOx1 nCoV-19) in healthy adults. Trial participant PBMC samples were collected at day 0 and day 28 after the second dose for TCRbeta chain sequencing. The germline V gene supplies CDR1 SGHTS and CDR2 YDEGEE. Its CDR3 holds 13 amino acids, cysteine through phenylalanine. The sequence is cut down to CDR3 DNA, 39 bases in frame from base 1. Trimming takes 4 bases from V and 0 bases from J, and the germline ends sit 5 bases apart. General findings and caveats noted by the study authors: Conclusions about previously exposed vaccinees were limited because only 6 or 7 AZD1222 recipients were SARS-CoV-2 seropositive at baseline. Participants were mostly white British and included more females than males, and it was suggested by the authors that clonal diversity may have been underestimated. Because no day 14 peak-response samples were available, repertoires were characterized only after the peak T cell response. Vaccine-associated CD4 TCRs spanned the whole spike protein, with dominant responses in regions 160-218 and 743-854. Spike-specific TCR breadth and depth rose significantly after two AZD1222 doses compared with day 0 and with MenACWY recipients. Reportedly, almost half of the unique spike-specific TCRs recognized epitopes lying outside the regions that are mutated in the B.1.351 and B.1.1.7 variants. In the small 56-69-year group, the increase in depth fell short of significance, most likely because of low power.

In regard to this clone: There is no known antigen for this receptor. Base qualities were left out, and no much larger clone turns up one base away.

The CDR3 regions of human TCRbeta chains were analyzed by immunosequencing. Per the source publication's procedure: TCRs in the repertoires were compared against a reference library of SARS-CoV-2-specific TCRs that had been generated with the MIRA antigen-specificity platform. Breadth meant the fraction of unique TCRs that were SARS-CoV-2-associated, whereas depth meant the fraction of total T cells that were SARS-CoV-2-associated. Using the MIRA data, each spike-specific TCR was assigned both to the spike region to which the TCR was reactive and to a CD4 or CD8 class. Log10-transformed breadth and depth values were compared by one-way ANOVA with Sidak's multiple comparisons tests. TCRdb obtained this table from immuneACCESS and retained in-frame rearrangements with V and J assigned. These tables miss some clones; where compared with another copy, unresolved V genes account for less than half of the shortfall, and the remainder is unexplained. The DNA was the basis for D and trimming; V, J and clone size are from that table. The sample table shows around 87,000 clones, and more than 80% are seen once. The top ten clonotypes cover about 2.5% of the sample.

This sequence originates from an adult who received the AZD1222 COVID-19 vaccine. The chain employs TRBV5-8 and TRBJ1-5; too little of a D gene remains to name it. The sample here was peripheral blood, taken 28 days after the second AZD1222 dose. CDR3 region: CASSQDSNQPQHF. At the DNA level, the sequence is TGTGCCAGCAGCCAAGATAGCAATCAGCCCCAGCATTTT.